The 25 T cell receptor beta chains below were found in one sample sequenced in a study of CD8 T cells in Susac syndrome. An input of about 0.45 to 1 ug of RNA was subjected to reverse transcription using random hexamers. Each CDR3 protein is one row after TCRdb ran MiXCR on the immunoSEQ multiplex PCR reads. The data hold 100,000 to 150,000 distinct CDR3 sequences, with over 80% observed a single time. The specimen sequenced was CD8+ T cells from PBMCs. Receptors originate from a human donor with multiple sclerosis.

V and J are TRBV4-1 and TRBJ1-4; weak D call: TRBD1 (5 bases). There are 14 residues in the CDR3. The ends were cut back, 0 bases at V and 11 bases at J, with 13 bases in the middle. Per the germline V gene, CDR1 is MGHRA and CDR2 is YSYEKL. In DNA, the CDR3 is TGCGCCAGCAGCCAAGATGGGCAGGGAGGGAAACTGTTTTTT. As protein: CASSQDGQGGKLFF.

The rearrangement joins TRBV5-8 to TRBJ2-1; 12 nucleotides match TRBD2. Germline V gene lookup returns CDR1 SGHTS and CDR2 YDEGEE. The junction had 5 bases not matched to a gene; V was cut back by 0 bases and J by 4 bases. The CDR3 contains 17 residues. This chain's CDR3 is CASSLGLAGVRYNEQFF. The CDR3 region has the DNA TGTGCCAGCAGCTTGGGACTAGCGGGGGTCCGGTACAATGAGCAGTTCTTC.

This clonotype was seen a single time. In DNA form, the CDR3 reads TGTGCCAGCAGCCCCGGGGTGGGCGGCATTAGGAATGAGCAGTTCTTC. Translation gives CASSPGVGGIRNEQFF. The genes are TRBV6-1 and TRBJ2-1; a possible D gene is TRBD2 (5 bases). V was pared by 6 bases and J by 7 bases, with 22 bases between. Germline V lookup: CDR1 MNHNS, CDR2 SASEGT. CDR3 length equals 16 residues.

The CDR3 region is CASKQGYNYGYTF. In DNA, the CDR3 is TGTGCCAGTAAACAGGGTTACAACTATGGCTACACCTTC. The chain combines TRBV19 with TRBJ1-2; TRBD1 is a possible D gene (6 bases). The germline V gene has CDR1 LNHDA and CDR2 SQIVND (reference sequence). The CDR3 runs 13 residues. V dropped 7 bases and J dropped 2 bases, with 11 bases sitting between them.

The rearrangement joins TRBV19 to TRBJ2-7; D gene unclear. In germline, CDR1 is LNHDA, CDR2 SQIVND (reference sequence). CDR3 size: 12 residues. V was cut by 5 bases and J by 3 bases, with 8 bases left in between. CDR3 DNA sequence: TGTGCCAGTAGTCCCGGATACTACGAGCAGTACTTC. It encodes CASSPGYYEQYF.

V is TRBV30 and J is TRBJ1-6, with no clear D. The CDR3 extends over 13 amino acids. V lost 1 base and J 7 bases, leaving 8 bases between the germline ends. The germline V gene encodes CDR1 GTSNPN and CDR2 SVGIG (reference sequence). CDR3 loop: CAWSEGTNSPLHF. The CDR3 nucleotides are TGTGCCTGGAGTGAAGGCACGAATTCACCCCTCCACTTT. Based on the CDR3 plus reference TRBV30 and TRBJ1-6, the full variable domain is SQTIHQWPATLVQPVGSPLSLECTVEGTSNPNLYWYRQAAGRGLQLLFYSVGIGQISSEVPQNLSASRPQDRQFILSSKKLLLSDSGFYLCAWSEGTNSPLHFGNGTRLTVT.

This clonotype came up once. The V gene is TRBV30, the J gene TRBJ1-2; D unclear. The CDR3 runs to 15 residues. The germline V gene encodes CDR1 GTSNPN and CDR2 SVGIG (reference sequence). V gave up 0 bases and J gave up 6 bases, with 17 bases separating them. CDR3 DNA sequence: TGTGCCTGGAGTGTACTCTTAGGATCCGGGGATGGCTACACCTTC. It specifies CAWSVLLGSGDGYTF.

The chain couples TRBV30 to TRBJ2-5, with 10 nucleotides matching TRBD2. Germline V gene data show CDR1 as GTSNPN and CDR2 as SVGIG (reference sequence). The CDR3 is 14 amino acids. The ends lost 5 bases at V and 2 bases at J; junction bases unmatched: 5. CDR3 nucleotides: TGTGCCTGGGGGAGCGGGGGGGTTCAAGAGACCCAGTACTTC. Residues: CAWGSGGVQETQYF.

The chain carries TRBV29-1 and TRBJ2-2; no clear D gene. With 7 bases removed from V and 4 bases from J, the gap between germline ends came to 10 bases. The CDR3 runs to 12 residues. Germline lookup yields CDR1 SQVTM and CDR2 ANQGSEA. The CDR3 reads CSAPMPTGELFF. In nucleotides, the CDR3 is TGCAGCGCCCCTATGCCCACCGGGGAGCTGTTTTTT.

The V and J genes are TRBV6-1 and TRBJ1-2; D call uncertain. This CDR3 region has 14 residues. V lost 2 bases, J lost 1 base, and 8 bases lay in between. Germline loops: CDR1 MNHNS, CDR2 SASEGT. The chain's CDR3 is CASSEFSDNYGYTF. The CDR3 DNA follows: TGTGCCAGCAGTGAATTTTCAGATAACTATGGCTACACCTTC.

CDR3 DNA: TGCGCCAGCAGCCAGACAGGGTCTTCTGGCTACGAGCAGTACTTC. This gives the protein CASSQTGSSGYEQYF. The chain carries TRBV4-1 and TRBJ2-7; 7 nucleotides agree with TRBD1. Germline V gene data show CDR1 as MGHRA and CDR2 as YSYEKL. The CDR3 is 15 residues long. Unmatched junction bases numbered 8, after V lost 3 bases and J lost 3 bases.

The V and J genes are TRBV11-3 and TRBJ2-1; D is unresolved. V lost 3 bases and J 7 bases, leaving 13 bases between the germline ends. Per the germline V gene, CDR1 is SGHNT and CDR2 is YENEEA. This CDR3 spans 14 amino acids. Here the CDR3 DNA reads TGTGCCAGCAGCTTTCCCGATGGGTTAAATGAGCAGTTCTTC. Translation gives CASSFPDGLNEQFF.

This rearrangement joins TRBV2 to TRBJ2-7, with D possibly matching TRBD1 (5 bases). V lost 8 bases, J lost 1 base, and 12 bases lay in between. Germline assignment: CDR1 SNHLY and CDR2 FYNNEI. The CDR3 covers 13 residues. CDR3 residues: CASQGFESYEQYF. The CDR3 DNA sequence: TGTGCCAGCCAGGGATTTGAGTCCTACGAGCAGTACTTC. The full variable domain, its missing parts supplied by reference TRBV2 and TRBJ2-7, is EPEVTQTPSHQVTQMGQEVILRCVPISNHLYFYWYRQILGQKVEFLVSFYNNEISEKSEIFDDQFSVERPDGSNFTLKIRSTKLEDSAMYFCASQGFESYEQYFGPGTRLTVT.

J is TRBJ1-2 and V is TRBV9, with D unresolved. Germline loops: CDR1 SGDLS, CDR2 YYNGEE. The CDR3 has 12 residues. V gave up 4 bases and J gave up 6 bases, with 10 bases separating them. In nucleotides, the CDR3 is TGTGCCAGCAGCCTCGGACTTGATGGCTACACCTTC. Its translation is CASSLGLDGYTF.

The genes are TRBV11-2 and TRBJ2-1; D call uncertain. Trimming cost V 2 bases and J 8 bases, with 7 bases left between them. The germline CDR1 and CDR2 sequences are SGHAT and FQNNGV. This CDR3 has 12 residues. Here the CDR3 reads CASSLFGDEQFF. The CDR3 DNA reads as TGTGCCAGCAGCTTATTTGGAGATGAGCAGTTCTTC. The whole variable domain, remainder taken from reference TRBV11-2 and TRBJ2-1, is EAGVAQSPRYKIIEKRQSVAFWCNPISGHATLYWYQQILGQGPKLLIQFQNNGVVDDSQLPKDRFSAERLKGVDSTLKIQPAKLEDSAVYLCASSLFGDEQFFGPGTRLTVL.

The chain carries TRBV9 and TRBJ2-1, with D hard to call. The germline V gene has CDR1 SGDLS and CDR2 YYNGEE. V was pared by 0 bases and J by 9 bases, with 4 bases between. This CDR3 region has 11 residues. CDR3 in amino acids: CASSVASEQFF. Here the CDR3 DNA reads TGTGCCAGCAGCGTAGCGAGTGAGCAGTTCTTC. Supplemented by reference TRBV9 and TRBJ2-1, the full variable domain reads DSGVTQTPKHLITATGQRVTLRCSPRSGDLSVYWYQQSLDQGLQFLIQYYNGEERAKGNILERFSAQQFPDLHSELNLSSLELGDSALYFCASSVASEQFFGPGTRLTVL.

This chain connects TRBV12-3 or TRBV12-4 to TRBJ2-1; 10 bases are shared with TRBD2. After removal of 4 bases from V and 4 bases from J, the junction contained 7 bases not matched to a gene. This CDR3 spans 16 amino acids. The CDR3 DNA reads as TGTGCCAGCAGTTATCTAGCGGGAGTGGGGTACAATGAGCAGTTCTTC. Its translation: CASSYLAGVGYNEQFF.

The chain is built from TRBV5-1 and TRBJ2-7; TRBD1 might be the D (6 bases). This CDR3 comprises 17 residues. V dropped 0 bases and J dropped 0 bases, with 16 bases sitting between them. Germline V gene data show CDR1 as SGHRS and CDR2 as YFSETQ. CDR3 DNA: TGCGCCAGCAGCTTGGTACCCCGGACAGAAACCTCCTACGAGCAGTACTTC. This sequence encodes CASSLVPRTETSYEQYF.

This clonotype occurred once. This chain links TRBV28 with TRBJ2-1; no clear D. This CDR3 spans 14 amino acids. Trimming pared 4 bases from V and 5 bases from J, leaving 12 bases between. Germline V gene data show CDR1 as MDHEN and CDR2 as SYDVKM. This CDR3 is CASSSSLDHNEQFF. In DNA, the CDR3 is TGTGCCAGCAGTTCTAGTCTTGATCACAATGAGCAGTTCTTC.

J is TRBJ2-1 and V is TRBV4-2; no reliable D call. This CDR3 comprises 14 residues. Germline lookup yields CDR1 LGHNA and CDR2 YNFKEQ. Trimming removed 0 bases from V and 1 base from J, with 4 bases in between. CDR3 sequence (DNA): TGTGCCAGCAGCCAAGACCGGTCCTACAATGAGCAGTTCTTC. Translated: CASSQDRSYNEQFF.

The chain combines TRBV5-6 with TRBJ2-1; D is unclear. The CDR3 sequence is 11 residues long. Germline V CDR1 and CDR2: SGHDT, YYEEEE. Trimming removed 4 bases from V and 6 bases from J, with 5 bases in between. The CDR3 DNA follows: TGTGCCAGCAGCCGATCCAATGAGCAGTTCTTC. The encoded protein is CASSRSNEQFF.

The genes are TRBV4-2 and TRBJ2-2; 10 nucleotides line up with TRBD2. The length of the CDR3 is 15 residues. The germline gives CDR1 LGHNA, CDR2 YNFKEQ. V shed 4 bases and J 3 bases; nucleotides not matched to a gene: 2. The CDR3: CASSPLAGDTGELFF. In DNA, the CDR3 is TGTGCCAGCAGCCCCCTAGCGGGGGACACCGGGGAGCTGTTTTTT.

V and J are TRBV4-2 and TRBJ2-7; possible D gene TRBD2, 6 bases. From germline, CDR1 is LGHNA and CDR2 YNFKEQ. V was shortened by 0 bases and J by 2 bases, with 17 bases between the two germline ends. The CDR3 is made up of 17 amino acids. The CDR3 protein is CASSQDWIKDYPYEQYF. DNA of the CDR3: TGTGCCAGCAGCCAAGATTGGATCAAGGACTACCCCTACGAGCAGTACTTC.

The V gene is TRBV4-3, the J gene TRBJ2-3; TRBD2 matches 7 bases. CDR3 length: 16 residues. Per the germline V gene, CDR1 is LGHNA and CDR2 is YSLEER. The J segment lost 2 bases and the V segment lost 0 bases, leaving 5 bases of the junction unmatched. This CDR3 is CASSQDQAGDTDTQYF. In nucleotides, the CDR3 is TGCGCCAGCAGCCAAGATCAGGCGGGAGACACAGATACGCAGTATTTT.

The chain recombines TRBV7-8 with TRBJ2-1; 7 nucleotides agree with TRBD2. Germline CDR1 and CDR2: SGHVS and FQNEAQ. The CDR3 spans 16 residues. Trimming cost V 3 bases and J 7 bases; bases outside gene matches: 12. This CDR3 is CASSFGVALAENEQFF. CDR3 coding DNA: TGTGCCAGCAGCTTTGGGGTCGCCCTAGCGGAAAATGAGCAGTTCTTC.